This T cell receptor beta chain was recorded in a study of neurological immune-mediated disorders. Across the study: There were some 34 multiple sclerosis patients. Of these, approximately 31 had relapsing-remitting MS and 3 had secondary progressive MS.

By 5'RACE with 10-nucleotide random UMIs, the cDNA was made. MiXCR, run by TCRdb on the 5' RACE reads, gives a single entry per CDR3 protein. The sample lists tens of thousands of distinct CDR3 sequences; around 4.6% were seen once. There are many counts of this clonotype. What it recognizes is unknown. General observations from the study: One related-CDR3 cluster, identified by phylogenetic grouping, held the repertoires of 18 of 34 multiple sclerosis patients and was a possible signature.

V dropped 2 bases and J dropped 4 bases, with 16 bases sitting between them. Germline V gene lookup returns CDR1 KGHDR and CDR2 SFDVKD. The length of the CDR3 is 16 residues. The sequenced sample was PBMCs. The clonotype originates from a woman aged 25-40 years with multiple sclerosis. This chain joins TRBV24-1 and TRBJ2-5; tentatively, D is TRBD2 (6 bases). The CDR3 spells CATSDSRAGSGETQYF. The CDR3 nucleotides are TGTGCCACCAGTGATTCTCGGGCGGGGTCCGGAGAGACCCAGTACTTC.